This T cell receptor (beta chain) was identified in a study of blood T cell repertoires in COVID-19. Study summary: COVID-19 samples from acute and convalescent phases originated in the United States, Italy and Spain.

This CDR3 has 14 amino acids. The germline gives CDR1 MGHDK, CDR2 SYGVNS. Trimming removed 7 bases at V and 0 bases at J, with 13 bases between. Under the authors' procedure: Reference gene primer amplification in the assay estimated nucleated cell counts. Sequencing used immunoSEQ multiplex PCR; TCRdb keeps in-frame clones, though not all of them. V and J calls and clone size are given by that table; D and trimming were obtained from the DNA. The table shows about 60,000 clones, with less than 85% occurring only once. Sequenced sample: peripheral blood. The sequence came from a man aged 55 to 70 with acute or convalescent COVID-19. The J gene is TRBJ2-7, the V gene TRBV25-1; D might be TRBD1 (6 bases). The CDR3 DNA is TGTGCCAGCACCCCACAGGGCTACTCCTACGAGCAGTACTTC. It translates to CASTPQGYSYEQYF.